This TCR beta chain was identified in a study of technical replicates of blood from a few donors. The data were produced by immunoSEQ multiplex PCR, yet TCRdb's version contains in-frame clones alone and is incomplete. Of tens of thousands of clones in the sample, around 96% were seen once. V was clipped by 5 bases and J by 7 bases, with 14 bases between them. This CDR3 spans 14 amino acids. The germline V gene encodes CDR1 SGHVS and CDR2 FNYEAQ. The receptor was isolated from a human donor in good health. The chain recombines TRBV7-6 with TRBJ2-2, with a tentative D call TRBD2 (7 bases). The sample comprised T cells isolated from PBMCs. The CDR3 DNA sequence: TGTGCCAGCAGCCAGAGGGGGGGAGGCGGGGAGCTGTTTTTT. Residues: CASSQRGGGGELFF.